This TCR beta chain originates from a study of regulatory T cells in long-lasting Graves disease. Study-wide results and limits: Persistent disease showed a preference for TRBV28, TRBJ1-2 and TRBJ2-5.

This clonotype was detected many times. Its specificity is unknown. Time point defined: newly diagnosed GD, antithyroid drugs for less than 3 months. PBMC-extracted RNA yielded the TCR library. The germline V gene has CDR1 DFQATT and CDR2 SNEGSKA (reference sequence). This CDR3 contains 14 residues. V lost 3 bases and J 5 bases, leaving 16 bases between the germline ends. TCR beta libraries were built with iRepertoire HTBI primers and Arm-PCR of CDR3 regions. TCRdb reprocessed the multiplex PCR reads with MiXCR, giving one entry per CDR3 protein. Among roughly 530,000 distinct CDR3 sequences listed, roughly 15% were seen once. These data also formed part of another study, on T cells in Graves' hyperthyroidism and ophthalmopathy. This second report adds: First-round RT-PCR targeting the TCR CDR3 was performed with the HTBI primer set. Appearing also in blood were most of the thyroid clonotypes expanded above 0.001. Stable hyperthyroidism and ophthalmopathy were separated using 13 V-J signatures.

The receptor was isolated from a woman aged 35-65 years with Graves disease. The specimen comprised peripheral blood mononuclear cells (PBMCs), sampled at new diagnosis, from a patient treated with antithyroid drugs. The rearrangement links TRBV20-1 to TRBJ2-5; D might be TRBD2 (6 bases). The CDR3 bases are TGCAGTGCTAGCGGCTCCGCTGGGGGGGAGACCCAGTACTTC. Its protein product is CSASGSAGGETQYF.